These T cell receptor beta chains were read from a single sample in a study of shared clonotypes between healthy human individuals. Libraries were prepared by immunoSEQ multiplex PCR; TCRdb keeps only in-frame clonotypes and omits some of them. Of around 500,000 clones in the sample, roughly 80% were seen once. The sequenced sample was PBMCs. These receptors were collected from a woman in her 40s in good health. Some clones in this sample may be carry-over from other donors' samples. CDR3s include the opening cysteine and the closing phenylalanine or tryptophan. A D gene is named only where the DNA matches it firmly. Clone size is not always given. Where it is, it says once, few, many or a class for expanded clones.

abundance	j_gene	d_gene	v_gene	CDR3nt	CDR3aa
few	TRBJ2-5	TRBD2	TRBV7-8	TGTGCCAGCAGCCTACCTGGACTAGCGGCCAGCCAAGAGACCCAGTACTTC	CASSLPGLAASQETQYF
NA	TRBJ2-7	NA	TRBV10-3	TGTGCCATCAAAGGTCGGGGTGGGGTGCCCGAGCAGTACTTC	CAIKGRGGVPEQYF
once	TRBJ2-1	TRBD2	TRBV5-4	TGTGCCAGCAGCTTGGGGGGACTAGCGGGAGGATACAATGAGCAGTTCTTC	CASSLGGLAGGYNEQFF
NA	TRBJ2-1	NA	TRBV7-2	TGTGCCAGCAGCTTACGTCAGGGAACCTACAATGAGCAGTTCTTC	CASSLRQGTYNEQFF
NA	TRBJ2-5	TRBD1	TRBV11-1	TGTGCCAGCAGCTCGGGACAGGCGATTTTAACAGAGACCCAGTACTTC	CASSSGQAILTETQYF
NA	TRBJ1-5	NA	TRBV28	TGTGCCAGCACCATCATATGGGGGACGGCTTCGAATGGGCCCCAGCATTTT	CASTIIWGTASNGPQHF
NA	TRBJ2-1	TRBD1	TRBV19	TGTGCCAGTAGGCTAGCCCCAGGGGGCAACTACAATGAGCAGTTCTTC	CASRLAPGGNYNEQFF
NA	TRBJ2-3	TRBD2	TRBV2	TGTGCCAGCAGTGAAGCGCCCGCGGGGCGGGAGGGGAACGCAGATACGCAGTATTTT	CASSEAPAGREGNADTQYF
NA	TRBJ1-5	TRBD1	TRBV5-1	TGCGCCAGCAGCCACGGACAGGGTGGTCAGCCCCAGCATTTT	CASSHGQGGQPQHF
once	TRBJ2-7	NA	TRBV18	TGTGCCAGCTCACAGGACTACGATAGGGAGCAGTACTTC	CASSQDYDREQYF
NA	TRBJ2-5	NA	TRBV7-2	TGTGCCAGCAGCTCTACTGTGGGGGGAGAGACCCAGTACTTC	CASSSTVGGETQYF
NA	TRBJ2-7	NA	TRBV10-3	TGTGCCATCAGTGCGGCTCTTTACTACGAGCAGTACTTC	CAISAALYYEQYF
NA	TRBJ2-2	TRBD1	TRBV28	TGTGCCAGCAGTCAAGACAGGGGGCGCGCGAACACCGGGGAGCTGTTTTTT	CASSQDRGRANTGELFF
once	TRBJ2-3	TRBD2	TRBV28	TGTGCCAGCATCGGGTTTCGCGGGAGGGATACGCAGTATTTT	CASIGFRGRDTQYF
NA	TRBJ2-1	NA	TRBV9	TGTGCCAGCAGCGATGGGGGGAGCGGATACAATGAGCAGTTCTTC	CASSDGGSGYNEQFF
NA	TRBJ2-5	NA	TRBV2	TGTGCCAGCAGAGGGGACAGCGGGTTTCAAGAGACCCAGTACTTC	CASRGDSGFQETQYF
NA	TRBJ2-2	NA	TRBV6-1	TGTGCCAGCAGCCCAGCGGAGGCCGGGGAGCTGTTTTTT	CASSPAEAGELFF
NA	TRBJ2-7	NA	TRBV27	TGTGCCAGCAGATCCTCGGACCCCCTATACTACGAGCAGTACTTC	CASRSSDPLYYEQYF
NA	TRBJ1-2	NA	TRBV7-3	TGTGCCAGCAGCTTAGGGTTGGTGGGTCACTATGGCTACACCTTC	CASSLGLVGHYGYTF
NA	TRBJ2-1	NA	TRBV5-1	TGCGCCAGCAGCTTGACTAATCTCCGGGGATTCTACAATGAGCAGTTCTTC	CASSLTNLRGFYNEQFF